The 30 T cell receptor beta chains listed next were all sequenced from one sample in a study of vaccination effects on CD4 cells after COVID-19. In the ViraFEST assay, antigen-specific CD4+ clonotypes were identified by expansion after peptide-pool stimulation. Around day 10 of culture, CD4+ T cells were separated out. It was between March and December 2020 that the person had a SARS-CoV-2 infection confirmed by PCR. These receptors' targets are unknown. TCRdb's table, derived via immunoSEQ multiplex PCR, lists solely in-frame clones and lacks some. Altogether around 24,000 clones are present, less than 85% being singletons, with the ten largest covering around 16%. Sequencing was performed on CD4+ T cells from PBMCs cultured with SARS-CoV-2 spike peptides, taken before COVID-19 vaccination. These receptor sequences come from a human donor who had a prior SARS-CoV-2 infection.

V gene TRBV5-4 combines with J gene TRBJ2-3; possibly TRBD1 or TRBD2 for D (5 bases each). Trimming removed 7 bases at V and 2 bases at J, with 14 bases between. The CDR3 runs to 14 residues. Germline CDR1 reads SGHNT; CDR2 reads YYREEE (reference sequence). The CDR3, as DNA: TGTGCCAGCGGAAACTGGGGGACCACAGATACGCAGTATTTT. It translates to CASGNWGTTDTQYF. Supplemented by reference TRBV5-4 and TRBJ2-3, the full variable domain reads ETGVTQSPTHLIKTRGQQVTLRCSSQSGHNTVSWYQQALGQGPQFIFQYYREEENGRGNFPPRFSGLQFPNYSSELNVNALELDDSALYLCASGNWGTTDTQYFGPGTRLTVL.

This sequence joins TRBV9 and TRBJ2-1, with D perhaps being TRBD1 or TRBD2 (5 bases each). CDR3 length: 15 residues. Germline V lookup: CDR1 SGDLS, CDR2 YYNGEE. Trimming shortened V by 0 bases and J by 6 bases, and 13 bases separated the two germline ends. In nucleotides, the CDR3 is TGTGCCAGCAGCGTAGATCCCGTTGGGGGCAATGAGCAGTTCTTC. It is translated as CASSVDPVGGNEQFF.

In its sample, this clone was seen once. This chain uses TRBV18 with TRBJ1-6, with D possibly matching TRBD1 (5 bases). The CDR3 runs to 13 residues. Germline V gives CDR1 KGHSH, CDR2 LQKENI. The V and J ends lost 5 bases and 12 bases respectively, with 14 bases between them. The CDR3 spells CASSNTQAGPLHF. CDR3 DNA: TGTGCCAGCTCAAATACACAGGCTGGACCCCTCCACTTT.

The chain employs TRBV10-3 and TRBJ2-7; 12 bases align to TRBD2. This CDR3 has 16 residues. CDR1 is ENHRY, CDR2 SYGVKD, per germline. Trimming removed 1 base from V and 6 bases from J; junction bases left unmatched: 7. CDR3 sequence reads: CAISEWRTSGTSEQYF. The CDR3 DNA is TGTGCCATCAGTGAGTGGAGGACTAGCGGGACCTCCGAGCAGTACTTC.

The CDR3 reads CASSFKVNSYEQYF. The CDR3 DNA sequence: TGTGCCAGCAGCTTTAAGGTGAACTCCTACGAGCAGTACTTC. The chain is built from TRBV5-6 and TRBJ2-7, with D hard to call. The germline V and J ends were trimmed by 2 bases and 0 bases, with 9 bases remaining between them. The CDR3 has 14 amino acids. Germline CDR1 is SGHDT and CDR2 is YYEEEE.

V usage is TRBV6-5 and J usage is TRBJ2-1; D ambiguous. This CDR3 is built from 13 residues. The V gene's germline CDR1 is MNHEY and CDR2 SVGAGI. V lost 7 bases to trimming and J lost 5 bases, with 12 bases between them. CDR3 sequence: CASIGRANNEQFF. The CDR3 nucleotides are TGTGCCAGCATCGGTCGGGCTAACAATGAGCAGTTCTTC.

In its sample, this clone was seen once. The rearrangement joins TRBV5-5 to TRBJ1-1; possibly TRBD1 for D (5 bases). Germline CDR1 SGHKS, CDR2 YYEKEE (reference sequence). Trimming pared 2 bases from V and 1 base from J, leaving 6 bases between. The CDR3 loop spans 13 amino acids. CDR3 sequence (DNA): TGTGCCAGCAGCTTCGGGGCGAACACTGAAGCTTTCTTT. It yields the protein CASSFGANTEAFF.

V usage is TRBV6-5 and J usage is TRBJ2-3; 7 bases are shared with TRBD2. V was pared by 7 bases and J by 5 bases, with 6 bases of the junction left unmatched. Germline V lookup: CDR1 MNHEY, CDR2 SVGAGI. The CDR3 runs 13 residues. The CDR3 loop reads CASKVIAGDTQYF. The CDR3 region has the DNA TGTGCCAGCAAGGTGATAGCGGGAGATACGCAGTATTTT.

V usage is TRBV9 and J usage is TRBJ2-3, with D perhaps assigned TRBD1 or TRBD2 (6 bases each). Germline V gives CDR1 SGDLS, CDR2 YYNGEE. V was shortened by 0 bases and J by 0 bases, with 8 bases between the two germline ends. CDR3 length: 15 residues. The CDR3 sequence is CASSVVGGSTDTQYF. In nucleotides, the CDR3 is TGTGCCAGCAGCGTAGTAGGGGGGAGCACAGATACGCAGTATTTT.

V gene TRBV5-6 combines with J gene TRBJ1-1; TRBD1 might be the D (5 bases). Germline CDR1 and CDR2: SGHDT and YYEEEE. CDR3 length: 14 residues. V lost 2 bases to trimming and J lost 1 base, with 9 bases between them. CDR3 bases: TGTGCCAGCAGCTTCCAAGACAGGAACACTGAAGCTTTCTTT. Its translation: CASSFQDRNTEAFF.

This clone has more than one count but fewer than ten. The chain uses TRBV24-1 and TRBJ2-1; the D is unclear. Germline lookup yields CDR1 KGHDR and CDR2 SFDVKD. Deletions cut 4 bases from V and 5 bases from J, with 14 bases between. CDR3 length: 15 residues. The CDR3 coding sequence is TGTGCCACCAGTGACCTCCTGGACCTGAACAATGAGCAGTTCTTC. It translates to CATSDLLDLNNEQFF.

The chain is built from TRBV6-5 and TRBJ2-7; D may match TRBD1 or TRBD2 (5 bases each). CDR1 MNHEY and CDR2 SVGAGI come from the germline V gene. V was trimmed by 0 bases and J by 6 bases, leaving 12 bases between them. This CDR3 has 14 amino acids. CDR3 amino acids: CASSYSGEFGEQYF. In DNA form, the CDR3 reads TGTGCCAGCAGTTACTCGGGGGAATTTGGCGAGCAGTACTTC.

The chain is built from TRBV7-2 and TRBJ2-1, with 13 bases fitting TRBD2. The length of the CDR3 is 14 residues. With V trimmed by 5 bases and J by 13 bases, 8 bases remained unmatched. Germline values: CDR1 SGHTA, CDR2 FQGNSA. For the CDR3, the DNA is TGTGCCAGCAGCACAGGGGGGACTAGCGGGAACCAGTTCTTC. Translation: CASSTGGTSGNQFF.

The chain combines TRBV11-3 with TRBJ2-1, with unresolved D. The CDR3 loop spans 14 amino acids. Trimming pared 2 bases from V and 7 bases from J, leaving 12 bases between. From germline, CDR1 is SGHNT and CDR2 YENEEA. CDR3 loop: CASSLRARSNEQFF. DNA for the CDR3: TGTGCCAGCAGCTTAAGGGCCAGGAGTAATGAGCAGTTCTTC. Filled out from reference TRBV11-3 and TRBJ2-1, the complete variable domain reads EAGVVQSPRYKIIEKKQPVAFWCNPISGHNTLYWYLQNLGQGPELLIRYENEEAVDDSQLPKDRFSAERLKGVDSTLKIQPAELGDSAVYLCASSLRARSNEQFFGPGTRLTVL.

This chain uses TRBV27 with TRBJ2-2; D is perhaps TRBD1 (6 bases). CDR1 and CDR2 from the germline V gene are MNHEY and SMNVEV (reference sequence). This CDR3 comprises 15 residues. Deletions cut 3 bases from V and 4 bases from J, with 12 bases between. This CDR3 reads CASSFYRDRTGELFF. DNA of the CDR3: TGTGCCAGCAGTTTTTACAGGGACCGCACCGGGGAGCTGTTTTTT.

The chain recombines TRBV6-4 with TRBJ2-3; possibly TRBD2 for D (5 bases). CDR3 length: 13 amino acids. Trimming removed 4 bases at V and 6 bases at J, with 11 bases between. CDR1 is MRHNA, CDR2 SNTAGT, per germline. Here the CDR3 reads CASSGGIGDTQYF. Here the CDR3 DNA reads TGTGCCAGCAGTGGAGGGATAGGGGATACGCAGTATTTT.

The chain couples TRBV4-3 to TRBJ2-1; 7 nucleotides match TRBD2. The junction had 5 bases not matched to a gene; V was cut back by 3 bases and J by 0 bases. CDR1 and CDR2 from the germline V gene are LGHNA and YSLEER. The CDR3 has 16 residues. The CDR3 DNA reads as TGCGCCAGCAGCCACCTAGCGGTAAGCTCCTACAATGAGCAGTTCTTC. This gives the protein CASSHLAVSSYNEQFF.

The chain combines TRBV24-1 with TRBJ2-3; D is possibly TRBD2 (7 bases). CDR1 and CDR2 from the germline V gene are KGHDR and SFDVKD. The CDR3 totals 15 residues. Between the trimmed V and J ends, which lost 2 bases and 5 bases, there was a span of 13 bases. The CDR3 sequence: CATSDSGGAGDTQYF. Here the CDR3 DNA reads TGTGCCACCAGTGATTCTGGGGGGGCCGGAGATACGCAGTATTTT.

The chain employs TRBV7-6 and TRBJ2-1; D unclear. The length of the CDR3 is 12 residues. Trimming removed 1 base from V and 9 bases from J, with 7 bases in between. CDR1 and CDR2 from the germline V gene are SGHVS and FNYEAQ. The CDR3 is CASSLGGGEQFF. CDR3 nucleotide sequence: TGTGCCAGCAGCTTAGGTGGCGGTGAGCAGTTCTTC. Looking up the rest from reference TRBV7-6 and TRBJ2-1 gives the full variable domain: GAGVSQSPRYKVTKRGQDVALRCDPISGHVSLYWYRQALGQGPEFLTYFNYEAQQDKSGLPNDRFSAERPEGSISTLTIQRTEQRDSAMYRCASSLGGGEQFFGPGTRLTVL.

This clone came up a few times. The CDR3 sequence: CASSQLWTGGGPGELFF. In DNA, the CDR3 is TGCGCCAGCAGCCAATTATGGACAGGGGGCGGCCCCGGGGAGCTGTTTTTT. The chain carries TRBV4-1 and TRBJ2-2; 11 positions match TRBD1. The CDR3 is 17 residues long. The V gene's germline CDR1 is MGHRA and CDR2 YSYEKL. V shed 2 bases, J shed 6 bases, and the junction held 8 bases outside the gene matches.

This chain connects TRBV25-1 to TRBJ1-2; D is uncertain. CDR1 MGHDK and CDR2 SYGVNS come from the germline V gene. The length of the CDR3 is 15 residues. The V gene lost 10 bases and the J gene lost 0 bases, with 18 bases spanning the gap. This CDR3 is CAISVGEGANYGYTF. CDR3 in DNA: TGTGCCATCTCAGTCGGGGAGGGAGCTAACTATGGCTACACCTTC.

This clone was seen only a few times. The chain has TRBV6-5 and TRBJ1-1, with TRBD1 matching 7 bases. Germline-derived CDR1 and CDR2 are MNHEY and SVGAGI. Trimming at V came to 2 bases and at J to 4 bases, leaving 7 bases not matched to a gene. The length of the CDR3 is 15 residues. In DNA, the CDR3 is TGTGCCAGCAGTTACCCGACAGGGAGAGGCACTGAAGCTTTCTTT. Amino acids: CASSYPTGRGTEAFF.

The rearrangement uses TRBV4-1 and TRBJ1-2, with 7 bases aligning to TRBD1. The CDR3 consists of 15 residues. V shed 3 bases and J 4 bases; nucleotides not matched to a gene: 8. In germline, CDR1 is MGHRA, CDR2 YSYEKL. CDR3 region: CASSQIRDSVYGYTF. The CDR3 DNA reads TGCGCCAGCAGCCAGATCCGGGACAGTGTCTATGGCTACACCTTC.

The rearrangement joins TRBV4-2 to TRBJ2-1; either TRBD1 or TRBD2 may fit D (6 bases each). This CDR3 is 16 amino acids long. Germline CDR1 reads LGHNA; CDR2 reads YNFKEQ. V lost 1 base to trimming and J lost 2 bases, with 12 bases between them. In nucleotides, the CDR3 is TGTGCCAGCAGCCAAGTCACGGGGGCAACCTACAATGAGCAGTTCTTC. Protein sequence: CASSQVTGATYNEQFF.

The genes are TRBV7-9 and TRBJ2-3, with D unclear. This CDR3 is built from 12 residues. Germline assignment: CDR1 SEHNR and CDR2 FQNEAQ (reference sequence). V lost 3 bases to trimming and J lost 11 bases, with 12 bases between them. CDR3 DNA sequence: TGTGCCAGCAGCTTTTATCCCGGGTTGCAGTATTTT. It specifies CASSFYPGLQYF.

V gene TRBV5-5 combines with J gene TRBJ1-2; D is undetermined. The CDR3 has 17 amino acids. With 3 bases removed from V and 0 bases from J, the gap between germline ends came to 18 bases. CDR1 and CDR2 (germline): SGHKS, YYEKEE (reference sequence). CDR3 sequence reads: CASSSLQTSQANYGYTF. The DNA of the CDR3 is TGTGCCAGCAGCTCTCTTCAGACGTCTCAAGCTAACTATGGCTACACCTTC.

The rearrangement joins TRBV5-1 to TRBJ2-6, with TRBD2 matching over 11 bases. V lost 1 base and J lost 0; bases outside the gene matches: 0. The CDR3 runs 17 residues. Germline values: CDR1 SGHRS, CDR2 YFSETQ. CDR3 protein: CASSLTSGSSGANVLTF. CDR3 DNA sequence: TGCGCCAGCAGCTTGACTAGCGGGAGCTCTGGGGCCAACGTCCTGACTTTC.

This clone was found a few times. The chain is built from TRBV14 and TRBJ2-7, with a possible D match to TRBD1 (6 bases). Germline CDR1 is SGHDN and CDR2 is FVKESK. V shed 1 base and J shed 1 base, with 14 bases lying between them. The CDR3 totals 16 residues. The CDR3 DNA reads TGTGCCAGCAGCCAAGTCACAGGGATTTCGTCCTACGAGCAGTACTTC. It codes for CASSQVTGISSYEQYF.

This clone was observed a single time. CDR3 nucleotides: TGTGCCAGCAGCGAAACACAGGGATTTAATGAAAAACTGTTTTTT. It encodes CASSETQGFNEKLFF. The chain couples TRBV9 to TRBJ1-4; perhaps TRBD1 as D (6 bases). V gave up 3 bases and J gave up 4 bases, with 13 bases separating them. Per the germline V gene, CDR1 is SGDLS and CDR2 is YYNGEE. The CDR3 length is 15 residues.

The chain links TRBV5-4 to TRBJ2-5; D is possibly TRBD2 (7 bases). The CDR3 length is 13 residues. V was clipped by 10 bases and J by 3 bases, with 16 bases between them. Looked up from germline, CDR1 is SGHNT and CDR2 is YYREEE (reference sequence). DNA for the CDR3: TGTGCCGCGAAGGGGGGGAGAAAAGAGACCCAGTACTTC. This sequence encodes CAAKGGRKETQYF. The whole variable domain, remainder taken from reference TRBV5-4 and TRBJ2-5, is ETGVTQSPTHLIKTRGQQVTLRCSSQSGHNTVSWYQQALGQGPQFIFQYYREEENGRGNFPPRFSGLQFPNYSSELNVNALELDDSALYLCAAKGGRKETQYFGPGTRLLVL.